A single sample gave rise to the 13 T cell receptor beta chains below, sequenced in a study of OX40 agonist ivuxolimab in advanced cancers. Measured with immunoSEQ multiplex PCR; TCRdb has only the in-frame clones, and not every one. Found here are 65,000 to 80,000 clones, about nine tenths of them singletons; the top ten hold around 2.3%. The source material was CD4+ or CD8+ T cells sorted from blood, sampled in a trial of the OX40 agonist ivuxolimab. These receptors came from an adult with an advanced solid tumor such as melanoma, head and neck, liver or kidney cancer.

CDR3 in amino acids: CASSFPGQASGTDTQYF. DNA for the CDR3: TGTGCCAGCAGTTTCCCCGGGCAGGCGAGCGGCACAGATACGCAGTATTTT. The chain has TRBV28 and TRBJ2-3; the D is unclear. This CDR3 is built from 17 residues. V shed 3 bases and J shed 1 base, with 17 bases lying between them. The V gene's germline CDR1 is MDHEN and CDR2 SYDVKM.

The chain uses TRBV1 and TRBJ2-7. TRBV1 is designated a pseudogene. The CDR3 runs to 19 residues. The CDR3 region has the DNA TGCACCAGCAGCCAACCGGGACGAGGGAATTCCGTCAATCGGAGCGAGCAGTACTTC. It is translated as CTSSQPGRGNSVNRSEQYF.

The J gene is TRBJ1-2, the V gene TRBV30; possibly TRBD1 for D (6 bases). This CDR3 comprises 13 residues. The ends were cut back, 0 bases at V and 7 bases at J, with 12 bases in the middle. The germline gives CDR1 GTSNPN, CDR2 SVGIG (reference sequence). Here the CDR3 DNA reads TGTGCCTGGAGTGTAAGGGGGAGGGGTGGCTACACCTTC. Translation gives CAWSVRGRGGYTF.

This chain uses TRBV5-1 with TRBJ2-3; D might be TRBD2 (6 bases). Per the germline V gene, CDR1 is SGHRS and CDR2 is YFSETQ. Trimming stripped 4 bases from V and 0 bases from J, with 15 bases between. CDR3 length equals 16 residues. The CDR3 sequence: CASSAGTSPSTDTQYF. The CDR3 coding sequence is TGCGCCAGCAGCGCCGGGACTTCCCCCAGCACAGATACGCAGTATTTT.

V is TRBV30 and J is TRBJ2-5; no firm D call. The V gene's germline CDR1 is GTSNPN and CDR2 SVGIG (reference sequence). V was trimmed by 0 bases and J by 2 bases, leaving 4 bases between them. The CDR3 loop spans 12 amino acids. As DNA, the CDR3 is TGTGCCTGGAGTGTAACTCAAGAGACCCAGTACTTC. It encodes CAWSVTQETQYF.

This chain uses TRBV28 with TRBJ2-7; maybe TRBD1 (6 bases). The length of the CDR3 is 12 residues. Germline assignment: CDR1 MDHEN and CDR2 SYDVKM. The ends were cut back, 7 bases at V and 5 bases at J, with 12 bases in the middle. The CDR3 here is CASISQGNEQYF. In nucleotides, the CDR3 is TGTGCCAGCATCTCTCAGGGGAACGAGCAGTACTTC.

V gene TRBV14 combines with J gene TRBJ2-2; D tentatively reads TRBD1 or TRBD2 (5 bases each). Germline V CDR1 and CDR2: SGHDN, FVKESK. The CDR3 sequence is 18 residues long. V gave up 0 bases and J gave up 2 bases, with 16 bases separating them. CDR3 coding DNA: TGTGCCAGCAGCCAAGACTCCCCGGGGCAGTTAAACACCGGGGAGCTGTTTTTT. This codes for CASSQDSPGQLNTGELFF. The whole variable domain, filled in from reference TRBV14 and TRBJ2-2, reads EAGVTQFPSHSVIEKGQTVTLRCDPISGHDNLYWYRRVMGKEIKFLLHFVKESKQDESGMPNNRFLAERTGGTYSTLKVQPAELEDSGVYFCASSQDSPGQLNTGELFFGEGSRLTVL.

The J gene is TRBJ1-1, the V gene TRBV7-2; perhaps TRBD1 as D (5 bases). With 1 base removed from V and 10 bases from J, the gap between germline ends came to 16 bases. CDR3 length: 14 amino acids. Germline loops: CDR1 SGHTA, CDR2 FQGNSA. CDR3 region: CASSLVGGSRTAFF. The DNA of the CDR3 is TGTGCCAGCAGCTTAGTCGGGGGGAGTAGGACAGCTTTCTTT.

The chain has TRBV6-1 and TRBJ2-7; TRBD2 might be the D (6 bases). The ends were cut back, 0 bases at V and 0 bases at J, with 6 bases in the middle. The CDR3 spans 14 residues. Germline V gene data show CDR1 as MNHNS and CDR2 as SASEGT. The chain's CDR3 is CASSEAGGSYEQYF. CDR3 DNA: TGTGCCAGCAGTGAAGCGGGGGGCTCCTACGAGCAGTACTTC.

The chain links TRBV2 to TRBJ1-2; a possible D gene is TRBD1 (5 bases). Per the germline V gene, CDR1 is SNHLY and CDR2 is FYNNEI. The length of the CDR3 is 15 residues. Trimming stripped 3 bases from V and 2 bases from J, with 13 bases between. CDR3: CASSDPGRSNYGYTF. CDR3 sequence (DNA): TGTGCCAGCAGTGATCCGGGACGGTCGAACTATGGCTACACCTTC. Together with reference TRBV2 and TRBJ1-2, the CDR3 gives the full variable domain: EPEVTQTPSHQVTQMGQEVILRCVPISNHLYFYWYRQILGQKVEFLVSFYNNEISEKSEIFDDQFSVERPDGSNFTLKIRSTKLEDSAMYFCASSDPGRSNYGYTFGSGTRLTVV.

This chain joins TRBV4-1 and TRBJ2-2; D unclear. V was shortened by 1 base and J by 5 bases, with 5 bases between the two germline ends. CDR1 and CDR2 (germline): MGHRA, YSYEKL. The CDR3 sequence is 13 residues long. The CDR3 DNA follows: TGCGCCAGCAGCCAAGGGGTTACCGGGGAGCTGTTTTTT. Translating it yields CASSQGVTGELFF.

The rearrangement joins TRBV18 to TRBJ2-3; D gene uncertain. There are 13 residues in the CDR3. V was shortened by 3 bases and J by 4 bases, with 8 bases between the two germline ends. The germline gives CDR1 KGHSH, CDR2 LQKENI. CDR3 sequence (DNA): TGTGCCAGCTCACCCCTAGGGTCAGATACGCAGTATTTT. It specifies CASSPLGSDTQYF.

V is TRBV5-1 and J is TRBJ1-2; D not certain. V gave up 0 bases and J gave up 1 base, with 10 bases separating them. CDR1 is SGHRS and CDR2 is YFSETQ in the germline V gene. There are 15 residues in the CDR3. The CDR3 spells CASSLVAGFNYGYTF. The CDR3 DNA reads as TGCGCCAGCAGCTTGGTGGCAGGATTTAACTATGGCTACACCTTC. The full variable domain, completed using reference TRBV5-1 and TRBJ1-2, is KAGVTQTPRYLIKTRGQQVTLSCSPISGHRSVSWYQQTPGQGLQFLFEYFSETQRNKGNFPGRFSGRQFSNSRSEMNVSTLELGDSALYLCASSLVAGFNYGYTFGSGTRLTVV.